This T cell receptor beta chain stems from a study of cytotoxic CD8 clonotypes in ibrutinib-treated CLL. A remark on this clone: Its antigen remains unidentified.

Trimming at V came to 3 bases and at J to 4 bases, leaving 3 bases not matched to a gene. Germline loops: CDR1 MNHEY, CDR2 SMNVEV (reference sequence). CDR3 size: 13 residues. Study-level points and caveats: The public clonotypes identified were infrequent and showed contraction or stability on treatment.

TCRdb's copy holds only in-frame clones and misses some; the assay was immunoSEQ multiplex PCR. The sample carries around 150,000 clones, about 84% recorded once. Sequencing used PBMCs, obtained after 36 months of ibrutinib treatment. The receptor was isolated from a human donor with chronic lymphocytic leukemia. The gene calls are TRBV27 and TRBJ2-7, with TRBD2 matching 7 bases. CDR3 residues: CASSFRDYYEQYF. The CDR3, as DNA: TGTGCCAGCAGTTTCCGGGACTATTACGAGCAGTACTTC.